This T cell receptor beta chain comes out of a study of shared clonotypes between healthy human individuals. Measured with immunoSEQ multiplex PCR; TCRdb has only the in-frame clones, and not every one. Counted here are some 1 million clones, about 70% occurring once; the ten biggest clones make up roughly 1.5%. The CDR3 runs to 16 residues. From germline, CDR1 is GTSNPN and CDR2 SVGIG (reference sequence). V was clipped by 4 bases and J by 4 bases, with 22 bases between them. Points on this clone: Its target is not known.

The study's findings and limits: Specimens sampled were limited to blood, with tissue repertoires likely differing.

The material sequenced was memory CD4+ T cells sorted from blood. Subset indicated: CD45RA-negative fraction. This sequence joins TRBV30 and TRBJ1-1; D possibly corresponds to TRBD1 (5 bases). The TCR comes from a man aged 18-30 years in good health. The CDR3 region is CAWTFLGERSRTEAFF. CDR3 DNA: TGTGCCTGGACGTTCTTGGGGGAAAGGTCTCGCACTGAAGCTTTCTTT.